Included here is one T cell receptor (beta chain) sequence, with context. Its antigen remains unknown. Germline V gene lookup returns CDR1 SGHRS and CDR2 YFSETQ. This CDR3 is built from 17 residues. Trimming left V 0 bases short and J 1 base short, with 17 bases between. Expressed TCRB transcripts were sequenced after all isolated RNA was converted to cDNA. The assay was immunoSEQ multiplex PCR, and TCRdb's table has in-frame clones only and misses some. The sample includes some 370,000 clones, over 8.5% seen only once; the top ten take about 0.6%. The sample comes from a study of beta chain features in type 1 diabetes. Study outcomes and limitations: Significant though moderate, a shortening of TCRB CDR3s appeared in all four CD4+ subsets of Type 1 diabetes patients.

The clonotype originates from a man aged 25 to 40 with type 1 diabetes. The chain recombines TRBV5-1 with TRBJ2-7, with D hard to call. The sequencing sample was made of central memory CD4+ T cells from blood. The CDR3 sequence is CASSLALDSHSSYEQYF. Written as DNA, the CDR3 is TGCGCCAGCAGCTTGGCCCTAGATTCTCACTCATCCTACGAGCAGTACTTC.